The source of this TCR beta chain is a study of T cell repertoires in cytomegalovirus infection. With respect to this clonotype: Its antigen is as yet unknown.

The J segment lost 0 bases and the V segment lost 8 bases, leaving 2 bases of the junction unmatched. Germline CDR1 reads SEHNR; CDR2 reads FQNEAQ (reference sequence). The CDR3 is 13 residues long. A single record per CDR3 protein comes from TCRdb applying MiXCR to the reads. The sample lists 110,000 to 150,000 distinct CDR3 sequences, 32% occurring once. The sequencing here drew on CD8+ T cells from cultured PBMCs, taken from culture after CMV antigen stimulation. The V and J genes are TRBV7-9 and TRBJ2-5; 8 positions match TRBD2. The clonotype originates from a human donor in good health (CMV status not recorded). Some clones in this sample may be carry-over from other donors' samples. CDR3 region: CASRGGYQETQYF. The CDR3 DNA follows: TGTGCCAGCCGGGGGGGGTACCAAGAGACCCAGTACTTC.